The clone carrying this T cell receptor (beta chain) occurred a few times. Its antigen remains unidentified. This sample was taken from a study of vaccination effects on CD4 cells after COVID-19. CD4+ T cell isolation took place after 10 days of culture. According to the study, vaccine recipients showed no prior SARS-CoV-2 infection and negative nucleocapsid antibodies. The table came from immunoSEQ multiplex PCR; TCRdb's copy has only in-frame clones and leaves some out. The top ten clones hold 4.2% of a sample with 32,000 or so clones, 65% to 70% of them seen once. Trimming shortened V by 5 bases and J by 2 bases, and 15 bases separated the two germline ends. The germline gives CDR1 LNHDA, CDR2 SQIVND (reference sequence). This CDR3 has 15 residues.

The sequenced sample was CD4+ T cells from PBMCs cultured without peptide, obtained before COVID-19 vaccination. The J gene is TRBJ1-1, the V gene TRBV19; tentative D call: TRBD1 (5 bases). This TCR derives from a human donor who received a COVID-19 vaccine. The DNA of the CDR3 is TGTGCCAGTAGTGGGGCCGTGCGGTTTAACACTGAAGCTTTCTTT. This sequence encodes CASSGAVRFNTEAFF.